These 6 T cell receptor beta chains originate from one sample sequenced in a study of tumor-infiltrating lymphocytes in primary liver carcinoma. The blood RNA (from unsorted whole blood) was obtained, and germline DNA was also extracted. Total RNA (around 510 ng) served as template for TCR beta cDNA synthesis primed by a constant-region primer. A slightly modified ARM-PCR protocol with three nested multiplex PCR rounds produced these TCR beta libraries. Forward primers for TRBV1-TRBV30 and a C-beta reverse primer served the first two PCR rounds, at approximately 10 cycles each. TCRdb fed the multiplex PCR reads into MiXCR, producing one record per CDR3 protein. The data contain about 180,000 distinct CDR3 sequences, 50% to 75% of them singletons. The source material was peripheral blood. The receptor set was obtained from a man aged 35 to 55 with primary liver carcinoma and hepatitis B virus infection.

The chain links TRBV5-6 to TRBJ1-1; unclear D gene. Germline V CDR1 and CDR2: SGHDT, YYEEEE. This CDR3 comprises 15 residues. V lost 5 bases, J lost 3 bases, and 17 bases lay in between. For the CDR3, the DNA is TGTGCCAGCAGATTAGGACGGCGGGGAGACACTGAAGCTTTCTTT. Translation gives CASRLGRRGDTEAFF.

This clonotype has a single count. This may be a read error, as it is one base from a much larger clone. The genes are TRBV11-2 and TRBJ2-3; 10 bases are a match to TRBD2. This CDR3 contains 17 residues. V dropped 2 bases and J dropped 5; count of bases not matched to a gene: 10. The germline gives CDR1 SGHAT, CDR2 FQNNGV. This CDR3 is CASSLNPPAGGGDTQYF. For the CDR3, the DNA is TGTGCCAGCAGCTTAAACCCTCCAGCGGGAGGGGGAGATACGCAGTATTTT.

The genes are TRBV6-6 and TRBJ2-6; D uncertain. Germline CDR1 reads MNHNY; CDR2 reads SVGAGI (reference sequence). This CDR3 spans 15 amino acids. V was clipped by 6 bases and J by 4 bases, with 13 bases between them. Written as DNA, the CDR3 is TGTGCCAGCAGCCGCCTGACCTCCGGGGCCAACGTCCTGACTTTC. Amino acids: CASSRLTSGANVLTF.

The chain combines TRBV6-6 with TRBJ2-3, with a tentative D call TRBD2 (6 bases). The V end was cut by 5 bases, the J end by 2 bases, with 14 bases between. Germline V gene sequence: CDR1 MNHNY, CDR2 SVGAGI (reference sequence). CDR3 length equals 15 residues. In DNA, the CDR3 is TGTGCCAGCAGTACCGCGGGGATAACCACAGATACGCAGTATTTT. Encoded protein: CASSTAGITTDTQYF.

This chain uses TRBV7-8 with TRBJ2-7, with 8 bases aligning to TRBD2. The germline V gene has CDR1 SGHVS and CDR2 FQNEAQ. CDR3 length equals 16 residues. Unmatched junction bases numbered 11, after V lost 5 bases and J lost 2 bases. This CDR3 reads CASSTTSGSQAYEQYF. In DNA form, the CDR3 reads TGTGCCAGCAGCACGACCAGCGGGAGTCAGGCCTACGAGCAGTACTTC.

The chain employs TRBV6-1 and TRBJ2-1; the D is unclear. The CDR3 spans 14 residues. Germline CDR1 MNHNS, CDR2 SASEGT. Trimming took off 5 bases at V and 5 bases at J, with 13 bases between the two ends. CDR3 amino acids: CASSPEPSNNEQFF. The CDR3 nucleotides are TGTGCCAGCAGTCCGGAACCTTCGAACAATGAGCAGTTCTTC.